These 7 T cell receptor beta chains originate from one sample sequenced in a study of CD8 T cells in Susac syndrome. An amount of RNA that ranged from roughly 0.45 to 1 ug was reverse transcribed with random hexamers. MiXCR was run by TCRdb on the immunoSEQ multiplex PCR reads, yielding one entry per CDR3 protein. The sample lists 130,000 or so distinct CDR3 sequences, 80% to 85% occurring once. Sequenced input: CD8+ T cells from PBMCs. The receptors were gathered from a human donor with multiple sclerosis.

V and J are TRBV5-6 and TRBJ2-7; TRBD1 aligns across 10 bases. The CDR3 has 15 amino acids. The germline V gene has CDR1 SGHDT and CDR2 YYEEEE. The junction had 5 bases not matched to a gene; V was cut back by 4 bases and J by 1 base. The CDR3 reads CASSPPGQGSYEQYF. The CDR3 nucleotides read TGTGCCAGCAGCCCGCCGGGACAGGGGTCCTACGAGCAGTACTTC.

The chain carries TRBV15 and TRBJ1-1, with D tentatively TRBD1 (6 bases). The V end lost 8 bases, the J end lost 0 bases, and 13 bases lay between the germline ends. This CDR3 region has 14 residues. Germline CDR1 is LNHNV and CDR2 is YYDKDF (reference sequence). Written as DNA, the CDR3 is TGTGCCACCTCAGACCGGACAGTGAACACTGAAGCTTTCTTT. It is translated as CATSDRTVNTEAFF. The whole variable domain, filled in from reference TRBV15 and TRBJ1-1, reads DAMVIQNPRYQVTQFGKPVTLSCSQTLNHNVMYWYQQKSSQAPKLLFHYYDKDFNNEADTPDNFQSRRPNTSFCFLDIRSPGLGDTAMYLCATSDRTVNTEAFFGQGTRLTVV.

In this sample, this clonotype turned up a few times. V and J are TRBV7-9 and TRBJ2-1; 8 nucleotides agree with TRBD2. J gave up 7 bases and V 5 bases, and 19 bases lay outside the gene matches. This CDR3 comprises 18 residues. Germline V lookup: CDR1 SEHNR, CDR2 FQNEAQ (reference sequence). CDR3 region: CASSHKNDGGARGNEQFF. CDR3 DNA sequence: TGTGCCAGCAGCCACAAGAACGACGGGGGGGCCCGGGGTAATGAGCAGTTCTTC.

This clonotype was seen only a few times. This chain links TRBV11-2 with TRBJ1-2; a possible D gene is TRBD1 (5 bases). The CDR3 covers 13 residues. Germline CDR1 reads SGHAT; CDR2 reads FQNNGV. V was trimmed by 0 bases and J by 6 bases, leaving 8 bases between them. The CDR3 DNA reads TGTGCCAGCAGCTTAGATGGGGGAAATGGCTACACCTTC. The encoded protein is CASSLDGGNGYTF. Looking up the rest from reference TRBV11-2 and TRBJ1-2 gives the full variable domain: EAGVAQSPRYKIIEKRQSVAFWCNPISGHATLYWYQQILGQGPKLLIQFQNNGVVDDSQLPKDRFSAERLKGVDSTLKIQPAKLEDSAVYLCASSLDGGNGYTFGSGTRLTVV.

This clonotype appeared once. The V and J genes are TRBV25-1 and TRBJ1-6, with D possibly being TRBD1 (5 bases). Trimming took off 4 bases at V and 5 bases at J, with 6 bases between the two ends. The V gene's germline CDR1 is MGHDK and CDR2 SYGVNS. CDR3 length equals 13 residues. The DNA of the CDR3 is TGTGCCAGCAGTGGACAGCATAATTCACCCCTCCACTTT. Its translation is CASSGQHNSPLHF. Full variable domain (missing parts from reference TRBV25-1 and TRBJ1-6): EADIYQTPRYLVIGTGKKITLECSQTMGHDKMYWYQQDPGMELHLIHYSYGVNSTEKGDLSSESTVSRIRTEHFPLTLESARPSHTSQYLCASSGQHNSPLHFGNGTRLTVT.

V is TRBV5-5 and J is TRBJ1-2; no clear D. The CDR3 extends over 16 amino acids. From germline, CDR1 is SGHKS and CDR2 YYEKEE (reference sequence). Trimming cost V 3 bases and J 3 bases, with 18 bases left between them. The CDR3 sequence is CASSSVSRVAYYGYTF. As DNA, the CDR3 is TGTGCCAGCAGCTCGGTATCCCGGGTCGCCTACTATGGCTACACCTTC.

This clonotype was counted a few times. V gene TRBV9 combines with J gene TRBJ1-3; D gene unclear. Trimming removed 4 bases at V and 8 bases at J, with 19 bases between. CDR1 is SGDLS and CDR2 is YYNGEE in the germline V gene. This CDR3 comprises 15 residues. Here the CDR3 DNA reads TGTGCCAGCAGCCCGGGGATCACTAGTGGGGACACCATATATTTT. Translation: CASSPGITSGDTIYF.